Each of the 4 T cell receptor beta chains below was sequenced from the same sample in a study of regulatory T cells. Study-level points and caveats: In CD3G-deficient patients, conventional CD4+ T cells were enriched for hydrophobic CDR3 residues at positions 6 and 7.

No antigen has been identified for these receptors. Primers: 52 TRBV forward and 13 TRBJ reverse. Profiling relied on immunoSEQ multiplex PCR, and the TCRdb table lists in-frame clones only, not all of them. This sample has around 17,000 clones, with 84% found just once. The sample comprised conventional CD4+ T cells sorted from blood. The receptor source for this set is a person in their thirties with CD3G deficiency.

The V and J genes are TRBV6-6 and TRBJ2-2; D unclear. CDR1 MNHNY and CDR2 SVGAGI come from the germline V gene (reference sequence). The CDR3 contains 13 residues. V was shortened by 4 bases and J by 5 bases, with 8 bases between the two germline ends. CDR3 in DNA: TGTGCCAGCAGTTTTTTGAGGACCGGGGAGCTGTTTTTT. Residues: CASSFLRTGELFF.

CDR3 sequence (DNA): TGCAGCGTTGTGCGGGCCTATGGCTACACCTTC. This codes for CSVVRAYGYTF. The chain carries TRBV29-1 and TRBJ1-2, with D uncertain. CDR1 and CDR2 (germline): SQVTM, ANQGSEA. CDR3 size: 11 residues. The V gene lost 4 bases and the J gene lost 4 bases, with 7 bases spanning the gap.

The genes are TRBV5-1 and TRBJ2-1; the match to TRBD2 covers 7 bases. Germline CDR1 reads SGHRS; CDR2 reads YFSETQ. The V gene end was trimmed by 3 bases and the J gene end by 7 bases; junction bases not matched to a gene: 13. There are 16 residues in the CDR3. CDR3 region: CASSSGLGPAFNEQFF. The CDR3 region has the DNA TGCGCCAGCAGCTCCGGACTAGGTCCCGCTTTTAATGAGCAGTTCTTC.

The chain combines TRBV6-5 with TRBJ1-1, with a tentative D call TRBD1 (5 bases). The CDR3 spans 11 residues. V gave up 5 bases and J gave up 7 bases, with 8 bases separating them. Per the germline V gene, CDR1 is MNHEY and CDR2 is SVGAGI. The CDR3 spells CASSVRVEAFF. CDR3 DNA: TGTGCCAGCAGTGTCAGGGTTGAAGCTTTCTTT.